The clone carrying this T cell receptor (beta chain) turned up a few times. Its antigen is unknown. These data are taken from a study of shared clonotypes between healthy human individuals. The V gene's germline CDR1 is SGHVS and CDR2 FQNEAQ. The V segment lost 1 base and the J segment 10 bases; nucleotides outside the gene matches: 4. The CDR3 spans 13 residues. Findings of the study overall: As a rule, naive subsets had a larger estimated richness than memory subsets.

TCRdb keeps only in-frame clones here, not all; method: immunoSEQ multiplex PCR. The repertoire holds some 1,100,000 clones, roughly 74% seen once, with more than 0.5% in the top ten. The origin of this receptor is a man aged 18 to 30 in good health. Some clones in this sample may be carry-over from other donors' samples. Material for sequencing was memory CD4+ T cells from PBMCs. Sample subset: CD45RA-negative fraction. V gene TRBV7-8 combines with J gene TRBJ2-4; TRBD1 agrees at 7 bases. CDR3 residues: CASSLGGQDIQYF. CDR3 DNA: TGTGCCAGCAGCTTAGGAGGACAGGATATTCAGTACTTC.